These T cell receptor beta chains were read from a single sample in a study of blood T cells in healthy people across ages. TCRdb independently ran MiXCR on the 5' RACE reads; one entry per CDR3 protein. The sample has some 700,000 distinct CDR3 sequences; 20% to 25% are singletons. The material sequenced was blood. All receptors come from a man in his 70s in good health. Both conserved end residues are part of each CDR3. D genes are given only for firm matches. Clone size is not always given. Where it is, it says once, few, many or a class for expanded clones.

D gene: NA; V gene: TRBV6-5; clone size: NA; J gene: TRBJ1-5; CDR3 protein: CASSYPDNRLGQPQHF; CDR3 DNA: TGTGCCAGCAGTTACCCGGACAACAGGCTGGGTCAGCCCCAGCATTTT
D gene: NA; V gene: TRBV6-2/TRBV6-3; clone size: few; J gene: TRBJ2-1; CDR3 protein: CASSPREAGNEQFF; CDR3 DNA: TGTGCCAGCAGCCCAAGGGAAGCAGGCAATGAGCAGTTCTTC
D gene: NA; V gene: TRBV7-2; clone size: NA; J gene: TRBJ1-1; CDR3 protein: CASSLALGAGAFF; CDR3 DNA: TGTGCCAGCAGCTTAGCGCTAGGGGCGGGGGCTTTCTTT
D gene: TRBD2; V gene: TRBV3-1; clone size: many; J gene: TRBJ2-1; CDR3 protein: CASSQTSVEQFF; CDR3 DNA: TGTGCCAGCAGCCAAACTAGCGTTGAGCAGTTCTTC
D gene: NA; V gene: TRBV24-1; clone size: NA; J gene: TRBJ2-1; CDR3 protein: CATSRYNEQFF; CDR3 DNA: TGTGCCACCAGCCGGTACAATGAGCAGTTCTTC
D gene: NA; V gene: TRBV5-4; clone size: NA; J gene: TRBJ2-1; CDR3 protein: CASSPEPRRNNEQFF; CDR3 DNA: TGTGCCAGCAGCCCCGAACCCCGGAGGAACAATGAGCAGTTCTTC
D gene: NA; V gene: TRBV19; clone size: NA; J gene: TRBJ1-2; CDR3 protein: CASEERGRDYGYTF; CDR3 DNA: TGTGCCTCCGAGGAGAGGGGACGGGACTATGGCTACACCTTC
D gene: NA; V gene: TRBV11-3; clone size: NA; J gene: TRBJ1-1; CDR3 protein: CASSLGVWDPNTEAFF; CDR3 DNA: TGTGCCAGCAGCTTAGGGGTTTGGGACCCGAACACTGAAGCTTTCTTT
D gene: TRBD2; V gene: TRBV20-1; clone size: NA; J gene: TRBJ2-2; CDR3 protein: CSASRLAGAGELFF; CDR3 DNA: TGCAGTGCTAGTAGGCTAGCGGGAGCCGGGGAGCTGTTTTTT
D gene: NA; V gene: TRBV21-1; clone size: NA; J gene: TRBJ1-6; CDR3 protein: CASRIYPYGPPRNSPLHF; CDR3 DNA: TGTGCCAGCCGGATCTATCCCTACGGACCGCCTCGCAATTCACCCCTCCACTTT
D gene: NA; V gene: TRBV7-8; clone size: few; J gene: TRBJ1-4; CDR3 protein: CASSPLGQGDEKLFF; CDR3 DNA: TGTGCCAGCAGCCCCCTGGGCCAGGGTGATGAAAAACTGTTTTTT
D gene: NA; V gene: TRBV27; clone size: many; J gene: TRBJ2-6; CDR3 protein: CASSLYSGANVLTF; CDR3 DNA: TGTGCCAGCAGCTTGTACTCTGGGGCCAACGTCCTGACTTTC
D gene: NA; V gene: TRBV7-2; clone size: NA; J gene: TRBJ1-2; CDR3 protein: CASSNVGTGTNYGYTF; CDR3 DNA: NA
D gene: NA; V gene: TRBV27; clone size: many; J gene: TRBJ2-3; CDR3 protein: CASSFQGITDTQYF; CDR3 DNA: TGTGCCAGCAGTTTTCAAGGGATAACAGATACGCAGTATTTT
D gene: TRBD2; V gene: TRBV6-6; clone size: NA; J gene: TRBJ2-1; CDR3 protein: CASSTTSGDSYNERFF; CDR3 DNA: TGTGCCAGCAGCACGACTAGCGGGGACTCCTACAATGAGCGGTTCTTC
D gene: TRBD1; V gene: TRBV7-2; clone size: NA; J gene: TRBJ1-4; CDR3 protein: CASSSLPPGQGPEKLFF; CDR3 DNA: TGTGCCAGCAGCTCCCTCCCGCCGGGACAGGGGCCTGAAAAACTGTTTTTT
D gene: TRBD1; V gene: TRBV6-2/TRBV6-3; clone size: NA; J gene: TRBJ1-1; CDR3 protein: CASRLGTGAAFF; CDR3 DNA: TGTGCCAGCAGACTCGGGACAGGGGCGGCTTTCTTT
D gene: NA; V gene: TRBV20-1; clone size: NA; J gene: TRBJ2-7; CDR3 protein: CSALHTELNSYEQYF; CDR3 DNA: TGCAGTGCTCTGCACACAGAACTAAATTCCTACGAGCAGTACTTC
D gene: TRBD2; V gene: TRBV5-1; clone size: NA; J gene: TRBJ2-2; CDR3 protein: CASRLRVGLADITGELFF; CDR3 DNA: TGCGCCAGCCGACTGAGAGTGGGACTAGCGGACATCACCGGGGAGCTGTTTTTT
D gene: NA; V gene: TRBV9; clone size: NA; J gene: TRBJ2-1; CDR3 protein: CASSVGEGGYNEQFF; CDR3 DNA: TGTGCCAGCAGCGTAGGGGAAGGGGGGTACAATGAGCAGTTCTTC
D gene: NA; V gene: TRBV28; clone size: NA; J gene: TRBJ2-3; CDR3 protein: CASSFSHREMDTQYF; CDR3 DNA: TGTGCCAGCAGTTTCTCTCACAGGGAGATGGATACGCAGTATTTT
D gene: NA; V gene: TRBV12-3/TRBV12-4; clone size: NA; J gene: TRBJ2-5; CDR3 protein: CASSSHRGLETQYF; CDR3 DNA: TGTGCCAGCAGTTCACACAGGGGACTCGAGACCCAGTACTTC
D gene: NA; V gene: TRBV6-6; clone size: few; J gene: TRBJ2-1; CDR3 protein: CASRPRGQRYNEQFF; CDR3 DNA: TGTGCCAGCAGACCGCGGGGGCAGAGGTACAATGAGCAGTTCTTC
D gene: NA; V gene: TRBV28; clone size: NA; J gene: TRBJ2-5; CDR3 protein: CASSVGGTEETQYF; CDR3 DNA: TGTGCCAGCAGTGTTGGAGGGACAGAAGAGACCCAGTACTTC
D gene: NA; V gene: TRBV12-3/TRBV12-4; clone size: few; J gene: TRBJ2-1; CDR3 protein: CASSLLREQFF; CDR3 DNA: TGTGCCAGCAGCCTCCTTAGGGAGCAGTTCTTC
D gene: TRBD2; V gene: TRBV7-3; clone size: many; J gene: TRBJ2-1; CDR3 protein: CASSLSGTVYNEQFF; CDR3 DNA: TGTGCCAGCAGCCTCAGCGGGACGGTCTACAATGAGCAGTTCTTC
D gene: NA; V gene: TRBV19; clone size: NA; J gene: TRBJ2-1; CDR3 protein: CASSIGVGGNEQFF; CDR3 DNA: TGTGCCAGTAGTATAGGTGTAGGGGGCAATGAGCAGTTCTTC
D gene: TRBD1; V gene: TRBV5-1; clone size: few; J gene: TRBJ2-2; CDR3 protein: CASSDHRGGSTGELFF; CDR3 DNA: TGCGCCAGCAGCGACCACAGGGGTGGGAGCACCGGGGAGCTGTTTTTT
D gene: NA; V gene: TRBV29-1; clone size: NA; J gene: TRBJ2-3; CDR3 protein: CSVPPNGDTQYF; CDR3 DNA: TGCAGCGTCCCCCCAAACGGGGATACGCAGTATTTT
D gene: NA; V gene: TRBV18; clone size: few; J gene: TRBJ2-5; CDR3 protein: CASSPTETRETQYF; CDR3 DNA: TGTGCCAGCTCACCAACAGAAACCAGGGAGACCCAGTACTTC
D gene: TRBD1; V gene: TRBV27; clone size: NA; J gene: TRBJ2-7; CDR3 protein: CASRRQGLIYEQYF; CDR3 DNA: TGTGCCAGCAGAAGACAGGGGTTAATCTACGAGCAGTACTTC
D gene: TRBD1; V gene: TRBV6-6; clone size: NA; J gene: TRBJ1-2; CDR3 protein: CASSRGQGGFNYGYTF; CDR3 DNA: TGTGCCAGCAGCCGCGGACAGGGAGGGTTTAACTATGGCTACACCTTC
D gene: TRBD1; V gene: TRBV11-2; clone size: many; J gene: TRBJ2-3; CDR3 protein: CASSMGQGADTQYF; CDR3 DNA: TGTGCCAGCAGCATGGGACAGGGGGCGGATACGCAGTATTTT
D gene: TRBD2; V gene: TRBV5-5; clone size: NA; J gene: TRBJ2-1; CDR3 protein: CASSSAGTSAYNEQLF; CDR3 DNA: TGTGCCAGCAGCTCAGCAGGGACTAGCGCCTACAATGAGCAGCTCTTC
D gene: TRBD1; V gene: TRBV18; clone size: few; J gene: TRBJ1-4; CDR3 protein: CASSPIQGSANEKLFF; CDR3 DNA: TGTGCCAGCTCACCTATACAGGGGTCGGCTAATGAAAAACTGTTTTTT
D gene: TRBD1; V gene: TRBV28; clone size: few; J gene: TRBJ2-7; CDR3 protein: CASRVRTGANEQYF; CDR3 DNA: TGTGCCAGCAGGGTTCGGACAGGGGCTAACGAGCAGTACTTC
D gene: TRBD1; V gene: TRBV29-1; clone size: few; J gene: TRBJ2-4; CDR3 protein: CSVAGTGRNIQYF; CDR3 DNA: TGCAGCGTAGCCGGGACAGGGCGAAACATTCAGTACTTC
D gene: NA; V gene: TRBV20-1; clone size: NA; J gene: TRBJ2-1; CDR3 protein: CSARDLREFYNEQFF; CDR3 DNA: TGCAGTGCTAGAGATCTGAGGGAATTCTACAATGAGCAGTTCTTC
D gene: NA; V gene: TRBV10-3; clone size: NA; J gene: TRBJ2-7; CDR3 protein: CAISESMETWGFYEQYF; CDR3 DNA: TGTGCCATCAGTGAGTCGATGGAGACCTGGGGGTTCTACGAGCAGTACTTC
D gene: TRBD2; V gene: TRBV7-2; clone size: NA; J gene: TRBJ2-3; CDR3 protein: CASSLAGTSGSVDTQYF; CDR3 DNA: TGTGCCAGCAGCTTAGCGGGGACTAGCGGGAGTGTAGATACGCAGTATTTT
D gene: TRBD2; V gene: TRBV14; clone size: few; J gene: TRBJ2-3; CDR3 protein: CASSNGLADYTDTQYF; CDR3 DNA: TGTGCCAGCAGCAATGGACTAGCGGATTACACAGATACGCAGTATTTT